Below, one TCR beta chain is given with its context. This sample was taken from a study of blood T cell repertoires in COVID-19. Study information: Acute and convalescent COVID-19 specimens originated in the United States, Italy and Spain.

Per the authors' pipeline: Researchers report that nucleated cell counts were estimated from reference gene primer amplification. The protocol was immunoSEQ multiplex PCR, while the TCRdb copy is restricted to in-frame clones and leaves out a portion. V and J calls and clone size are given by that table; D and trimming were obtained from the DNA. The repertoire consists of under 300,000 clones, with roughly 86% occurring once and the leading ten covering less than 4%. From germline, CDR1 is SEHNR and CDR2 FQNEAQ (reference sequence). This CDR3 has 13 residues. V lost 6 bases and J 5 bases, leaving 11 bases between the germline ends.

This clonotype was obtained from a man aged 18 to 30 with active or convalescent COVID-19. What was sequenced was peripheral blood. V and J are TRBV7-9 and TRBJ1-5, with D unresolved. CDR3 sequence: CASSVQDHQPQHF. The CDR3, as DNA: TGTGCCAGCAGTGTCCAGGATCATCAGCCCCAGCATTTT.